The 21 T cell receptor beta chains below come from one sample, sequenced in a study of blood T cell repertoires in COVID-19. The repertoire was sequenced with immunoSEQ multiplex PCR; TCRdb's copy has only in-frame clones and lacks some. This sample has over 200,000 clones, with more than 80% found just once. Material: PBMCs or T cells enriched from blood (not recorded which). Receptors were obtained from a man between 60 and 70 years old who had recovered from COVID-19.

V is TRBV7-2 and J is TRBJ2-3; 8 bases align to TRBD2. CDR1 is SGHTA, CDR2 FQGNSA, per germline. The CDR3 runs 15 residues. V was clipped by 4 bases and J by 2 bases; unmatched bases: 5. CDR3 protein: CASSSGSGNTDTQYF. The CDR3, as DNA: TGTGCCAGCAGCTCGGGTAGCGGGAACACAGATACGCAGTATTTT.

This clone was observed a few times. This chain links TRBV19 with TRBJ1-2; D uncertain. This CDR3 spans 13 amino acids. V lost 3 bases and J 8 bases, leaving 13 bases between the germline ends. Germline V lookup: CDR1 LNHDA, CDR2 SQIVND (reference sequence). The CDR3 here is CASSIEGERGYTF. The DNA of the CDR3 is TGTGCCAGTAGTATTGAGGGAGAGCGAGGCTACACCTTC.

The genes are TRBV5-1 and TRBJ2-2, with 12 bases that match TRBD2. The CDR3 is 17 amino acids. The germline CDR1 and CDR2 sequences are SGHRS and YFSETQ. J was trimmed by 3 bases and V by 2 bases; bases with no gene match: 5. The CDR3 spells CASSLRLAGADTGELFF. In DNA form, the CDR3 reads TGCGCCAGCAGCTTAAGACTAGCGGGGGCGGACACCGGGGAGCTGTTTTTT.

This clone was detected once. This chain links TRBV6-4 with TRBJ1-1; D might be TRBD1 (5 bases). The ends were cut back, 5 bases at V and 1 base at J, with 8 bases in the middle. Germline CDR1 reads MRHNA; CDR2 reads SNTAGT. The CDR3 has 13 residues. DNA of the CDR3: TGTGCCAGCAGTTTAAGGGGGAACACTGAAGCTTTCTTT. Translating it yields CASSLRGNTEAFF.

The chain joins TRBV7-9 to TRBJ1-2, with 7 positions matching TRBD1. This CDR3 has 18 amino acids. CDR1 is SEHNR and CDR2 is FQNEAQ in the germline V gene (reference sequence). With V trimmed by 0 bases and J by 1 base, 11 bases remained unmatched. Here the CDR3 DNA reads TGTGCCAGCAGCTTAGCGGGAGACAGGGTTCGGTTTAACTATGGCTACACCTTC. Amino acid sequence: CASSLAGDRVRFNYGYTF. Drawing the rest from reference TRBV7-9 and TRBJ1-2, the complete variable domain is DTGVSQNPRHKITKRGQNVTFRCDPISEHNRLYWYRQTLGQGPEFLTYFQNEAQLEKSRLLSDRFSAERPKGSFSTLEIQRTEQGDSAMYLCASSLAGDRVRFNYGYTFGSGTRLTVV.

The rearrangement uses TRBV3-1 (or the pseudogene TRBV3-2) and TRBJ1-4; D may be TRBD1 (6 bases). V was shortened by 6 bases and J by 4 bases, with 9 bases between the two germline ends. The length of the CDR3 is 13 residues. Germline CDR1 LGHDT, CDR2 YNNKEL (reference sequence). CDR3 bases: TGTGCCAGCAGAAGGGGGAATAATGAAAAACTGTTTTTT. It specifies CASRRGNNEKLFF.

The CDR3 DNA reads TGTGCCAGCAGGACAGGGGGCGATACAGTGAGGGCTTTCTTT. This translates into CASRTGGDTVRAFF. The V gene is TRBV2, the J gene TRBJ1-1; 10 nucleotides align to TRBD1. The CDR3 runs to 14 residues. The germline CDR1 and CDR2 sequences are SNHLY and FYNNEI. Trimming cost V 6 bases and J 11 bases; bases outside gene matches: 12.

The J gene is TRBJ1-4, the V gene TRBV7-2, with 10 nucleotides matching TRBD1. J was trimmed by 7 bases and V by 5 bases; bases with no gene match: 7. The CDR3 runs to 15 residues. In germline, CDR1 is SGHTA, CDR2 FQGNSA. The chain's CDR3 is CASSLPTGGGEKLFF. CDR3 DNA: TGTGCCAGCAGCCTACCGACAGGGGGCGGTGAAAAACTGTTTTTT.

The chain recombines TRBV13 with TRBJ2-7, with a weak D call TRBD2 (5 bases). The V and J ends lost 0 bases and 6 bases respectively, with 15 bases between them. The CDR3 has 15 residues. The germline V gene encodes CDR1 PRHDT and CDR2 FYEKMQ (reference sequence). Here the CDR3 DNA reads TGTGCCAGCAGCTTAGGCCTAAGTGATGCGGGCGAGCAGTACTTC. It specifies CASSLGLSDAGEQYF.

The V call is TRBV6-1, the J call TRBJ1-5, with 8 bases that match TRBD1. The junction had 1 base not matched to a gene; V was cut back by 3 bases and J by 0 bases. CDR3 length: 15 amino acids. Germline V gene sequence: CDR1 MNHNS, CDR2 SASEGT. CDR3 DNA: TGTGCCAGCAGTGAGGGACAGGTTAGCAATCAGCCCCAGCATTTT. This encodes CASSEGQVSNQPQHF.

The chain uses TRBV6-2 or TRBV6-3 and TRBJ2-5; a possible D gene is TRBD1 (5 bases). The CDR3 runs 15 residues. Germline CDR1 is MNHEY and CDR2 is SVGEGT. The V end lost 2 bases, the J end lost 7 bases, and 17 bases lay between the germline ends. CDR3 sequence reads: CASSYGQGSPRTQYF. The CDR3 DNA reads as TGTGCCAGCAGTTACGGGCAGGGCTCCCCGAGGACCCAGTACTTC.

The chain couples TRBV19 to TRBJ1-4; 11 bases line up with TRBD1. The CDR3 consists of 14 residues. In germline, CDR1 is LNHDA, CDR2 SQIVND (reference sequence). V gave up 6 bases and J gave up 7 bases; unmatched junction bases: 4. The CDR3, as DNA: TGTGCCAGTAGCGCCGGGACAGGGGGTGAAAAACTGTTTTTT. It translates to CASSAGTGGEKLFF.

The chain uses TRBV2 and TRBJ1-4; D might be TRBD1 (6 bases). The germline CDR1 and CDR2 sequences are SNHLY and FYNNEI. V gave up 2 bases and J gave up 7 bases, with 14 bases separating them. The CDR3 has 15 residues. CDR3 sequence (DNA): TGTGCCAGCAGTGAATTAGGCAGGGGATCTGAAAAACTGTTTTTT. Translating gives CASSELGRGSEKLFF. Full variable domain (remainder filled in from reference TRBV2 and TRBJ1-4): EPEVTQTPSHQVTQMGQEVILRCVPISNHLYFYWYRQILGQKVEFLVSFYNNEISEKSEIFDDQFSVERPDGSNFTLKIRSTKLEDSAMYFCASSELGRGSEKLFFGSGTQLSVL.

This chain links TRBV6-5 with TRBJ2-5; D ambiguous. Germline V gives CDR1 MNHEY, CDR2 SVGAGI. Trimming left V 0 bases short and J 3 bases short, with 8 bases between. CDR3 length: 14 residues. CDR3 in amino acids: CASSYSMAEETQYF. The CDR3 bases are TGTGCCAGCAGTTACTCGATGGCGGAAGAGACCCAGTACTTC.

This clone was detected a few times. This chain joins TRBV19 and TRBJ1-2; TRBD1 agrees at 9 bases. The ends lost 6 bases at V and 8 bases at J; junction bases unmatched: 10. Germline CDR1 is LNHDA and CDR2 is SQIVND (reference sequence). The CDR3 length is 14 residues. The CDR3 reads CASRGDRVRQGYTF. The CDR3 DNA sequence: TGTGCCAGTAGGGGGGACAGGGTAAGACAAGGCTACACCTTC.

The chain is built from TRBV18 and TRBJ2-3, with TRBD1 identical over 8 bases. Germline CDR1 and CDR2: KGHSH and LQKENI. V was clipped by 3 bases and J by 3 bases; unmatched bases: 11. The CDR3 is 17 amino acids. The CDR3 protein is CASSPFQGAIWTDTQYF. The CDR3 region has the DNA TGTGCCAGCTCACCTTTTCAGGGGGCGATTTGGACAGATACGCAGTATTTT.

CDR3 DNA: TGTGCCAGCAGCTTAGGTCAGGGCCAAGAGACCCAGTACTTC. It encodes CASSLGQGQETQYF. The chain carries TRBV7-9 and TRBJ2-5, with D possibly TRBD1 on 5 matching bases. The germline V gene has CDR1 SEHNR and CDR2 FQNEAQ (reference sequence). The CDR3 spans 14 residues. The V end was cut by 1 base, the J end by 1 base, with 7 bases between.

The CDR3, as DNA: TGCAGCGTAGCAACTGGACAGGTTGGTCGTGATACGCAGTATTTT. Its translation is CSVATGQVGRDTQYF. The chain is built from TRBV29-1 and TRBJ2-3; 7 bases agree with TRBD1. The CDR3 covers 15 residues. The junction had 15 bases not matched to a gene; V was cut back by 6 bases and J by 6 bases. Germline assignment: CDR1 SQVTM and CDR2 ANQGSEA.

The chain links TRBV6-5 to TRBJ2-7; TRBD1 agrees at 9 bases. Germline V gene data show CDR1 as MNHEY and CDR2 as SVGAGI. The CDR3 has 14 amino acids. The trim removed 6 bases at V and 3 bases at J, leaving 6 bases unmatched. The CDR3 sequence: CASRPPGQGYEQYF. In nucleotides, the CDR3 is TGTGCCAGCAGACCGCCGGGACAGGGCTACGAGCAGTACTTC.

The chain carries TRBV11-2 and TRBJ1-1; maybe TRBD1 (5 bases). The CDR3 is 16 residues long. The V and J ends lost 3 bases and 6 bases respectively, with 20 bases between them. Germline V gene lookup returns CDR1 SGHAT and CDR2 FQNNGV. The CDR3 nucleotides read TGTGCCAGCAGCTTCGAGTTCGGGGGGAACTGGGCTGAAGCTTTCTTT. Translating it yields CASSFEFGGNWAEAFF.

V gene TRBV7-2 combines with J gene TRBJ1-5, with D possibly TRBD1 on 5 matching bases. This CDR3 has 15 amino acids. Germline V CDR1 and CDR2: SGHTA, FQGNSA. V shed 0 bases and J shed 7 bases, with 13 bases lying between them. DNA of the CDR3: TGTGCCAGCAGCTTAGCAGCAGGGTTCGGACAGCCCCAGCATTTT. It yields the protein CASSLAAGFGQPQHF.